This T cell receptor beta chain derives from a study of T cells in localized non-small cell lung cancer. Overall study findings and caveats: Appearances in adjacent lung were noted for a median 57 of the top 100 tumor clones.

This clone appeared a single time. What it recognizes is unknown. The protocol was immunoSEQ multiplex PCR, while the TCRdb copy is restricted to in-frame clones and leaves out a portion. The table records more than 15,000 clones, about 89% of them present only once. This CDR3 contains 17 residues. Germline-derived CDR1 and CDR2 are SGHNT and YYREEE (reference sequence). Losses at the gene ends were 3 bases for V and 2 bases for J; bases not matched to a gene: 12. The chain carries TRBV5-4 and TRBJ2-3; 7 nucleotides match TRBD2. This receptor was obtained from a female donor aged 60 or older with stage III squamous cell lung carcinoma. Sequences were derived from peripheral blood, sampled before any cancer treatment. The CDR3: CASSSTRVAGDTDTQYF. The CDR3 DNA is TGTGCCAGCAGCTCAACGAGGGTGGCGGGGGACACAGATACGCAGTATTTT.